Here is one TCR beta chain with its context. Its antigen is currently unknown. The sample is drawn from a study of shared clonotypes between healthy human individuals. Study outcomes and limitations: Sequencing of the sorted subsets was shown by rarefaction to be incomplete despite large depth.

Naive CD8 populations comprised CD45RO-negative cells positively selected for CCR7, excluding terminally differentiated effector memory CD45RA+ cells. Assay: immunoSEQ multiplex PCR; the TCRdb copy retains only in-frame clones and omits some. The sample shows fewer than 800,000 clones, about 91% of them seen only once. The CDR3 covers 15 residues. Trimming cost V 6 bases and J 4 bases; bases outside gene matches: 3. The germline gives CDR1 MNHEY, CDR2 SVGAGI. The sequenced material came from naive CD8+ T cells sorted from blood. The V and J genes are TRBV6-5 and TRBJ2-2, with 12 bases identical to TRBD2. The sequence derives from a young man in good health. As DNA, the CDR3 is TGTGCCAGCAGCACGACTAGCGGGGGCACCGGGGAGCTGTTTTTT. This gives the protein CASSTTSGGTGELFF.